Listed below are T cell receptor beta chains from one sample, sequenced in a study of early T cells in non-severe SARS-CoV-2 infection. TCRdb passed the 5' RACE reads through MiXCR, listing each CDR3 protein once. The table lists approximately 50,000 distinct CDR3 sequences, about 9.3% of them singletons. Sequenced input: whole blood. The source is an adult who was a healthcare worker with PCR-confirmed SARS-CoV-2 infection or an uninfected control (not recorded which). CDR3s include the opening cysteine and the closing phenylalanine or tryptophan. The order of the fields is D gene, clone size, V gene, J gene, CDR3 DNA, CDR3 protein. D genes are given only for firm matches. Only some rows state a clone size, as once, few, many or a class for expanded clones.

D gene: .
clone size: few
V gene: TRBV4-2
J gene: TRBJ1-1
CDR3 DNA: TGTGCCAGCAGCCAAAATGGACTGAACACTGAAGCTTTCTTT
CDR3 protein: CASSQNGLNTEAFF

D gene: TRBD2
clone size: many
V gene: TRBV7-2
J gene: TRBJ2-5
CDR3 DNA: TGTGCCAGCAGCTTAGTCCCTCAGCGGGAGATTAAGGAGACCCAGTACTTC
CDR3 protein: CASSLVPQREIKETQYF

D gene: .
clone size: many
V gene: TRBV27
J gene: TRBJ2-1
CDR3 DNA: TGTGCCAGCAGTGTAACAGGGCCCCCTGAGCAGTTCTTC
CDR3 protein: CASSVTGPPEQFF

D gene: .
clone size: many
V gene: TRBV6-2/TRBV6-3
J gene: TRBJ2-7
CDR3 DNA: TGTGCCAGCAGTTACTCGGTCAGAGCCTACGAGCAGTACTTC
CDR3 protein: CASSYSVRAYEQYF

D gene: .
clone size: many
V gene: TRBV7-9
J gene: TRBJ1-6
CDR3 DNA: TGTGCCAGCAGCTTACGGGATTCACCCCTCCACTTT
CDR3 protein: CASSLRDSPLHF

D gene: TRBD1
clone size: .
V gene: TRBV7-6
J gene: TRBJ1-2
CDR3 DNA: TGTGCCAGCAGCTTACGACAGGGCGCTAACTATGGCTACACCTTC
CDR3 protein: CASSLRQGANYGYTF

D gene: .
clone size: many
V gene: TRBV19
J gene: TRBJ1-3
CDR3 DNA: TGTGCCAGTAGTATTCGTCCCACTGGAAACACCATATATTTT
CDR3 protein: CASSIRPTGNTIYF

D gene: .
clone size: many
V gene: TRBV6-2/TRBV6-3
J gene: TRBJ1-2
CDR3 DNA: TGTGCCAGCAGTTACTCGAGAGTTTCTAGCTACACCTTC
CDR3 protein: CASSYSRVSSYTF

D gene: .
clone size: many
V gene: TRBV11-3
J gene: TRBJ1-1
CDR3 DNA: TGTGCCAGCAGCTCGAAGAGCTCGGACACTGAAGCTTTCTTT
CDR3 protein: CASSSKSSDTEAFF

D gene: .
clone size: few
V gene: TRBV5-4
J gene: TRBJ2-7
CDR3 DNA: TGTGCCAGCAGCTTGGATAGCCGGGGCTACGAGCAGTACTTC
CDR3 protein: CASSLDSRGYEQYF

D gene: .
clone size: many
V gene: TRBV3-1
J gene: TRBJ2-7
CDR3 DNA: TGTGCCAGCAGCCAAGATAGGGCTCGCTCCTACGAGCAGTACTTC
CDR3 protein: CASSQDRARSYEQYF